A selection of T cell receptor beta chains follows, all from one sample in a study of regulatory dendritic cells for organ transplantation. The assay was immunoSEQ multiplex PCR, and TCRdb's table has in-frame clones only and misses some. The sample records about 29,000 clones, 60% to 80% being singletons. The sequencing sample was made of memory CD4+ T cells from blood. The receptors were gathered from a human donor in good health. Each CDR3 is given with its conserved first and last residue. A D gene is named only where the DNA matches it firmly. Where a row states a size, it is once, few, many or the class of an expanded clone; other rows omit it.

V gene	J gene	clone size	D gene	CDR3 DNA	CDR3 protein
TRBV29-1	TRBJ2-3	NA	TRBD2	TGCAGCGCCCCAGGACTAGCGGGAACAGATACGCAGTATTTT	CSAPGLAGTDTQYF
TRBV28	TRBJ1-3	NA	NA	TGTGCCAGCAGTTCCATTCGCGGGGGAAACACCATATATTTT	CASSSIRGGNTIYF
TRBV7-3	TRBJ2-1	NA	NA	TGTGCCAGCAGCCTATTCAAGGGAAGTTACAATGAGCAGTTCTTC	CASSLFKGSYNEQFF
TRBV6-5	TRBJ1-1	NA	TRBD1	TGTGCCAGCAGTTCCCACGGACAGGGGGGTACTGAAGCTTTCTTT	CASSSHGQGGTEAFF
TRBV28	TRBJ1-5	NA	NA	NA	CASSTSGGNQPQHF
TRBV27	TRBJ1-1	few	NA	TGTGCCAGCAGTCTACGCATGAACACTGAAGCTTTCTTT	CASSLRMNTEAFF
TRBV28	TRBJ2-7	NA	NA	TGTGCCAGCAGTGCCTCGGGTACCAGACTCTACGAGCAGTACTTC	CASSASGTRLYEQYF
TRBV19	TRBJ1-2	few	TRBD1	TGTGCCAGTAGTATATCAGCGGGGACAGGGAGAGACTATGGCTACACCTTC	CASSISAGTGRDYGYTF
TRBV2	TRBJ1-5	NA	NA	TGTGCCAGCATGTCGAGGACAAGCAATCAGCCCCAGCATTTT	CASMSRTSNQPQHF
TRBV7-3	TRBJ2-1	once	TRBD2	TGTGCCAGCAGCTCTGGACTAGCGGGGAACAATGAGCAGTTCTTC	CASSSGLAGNNEQFF
TRBV29-1	TRBJ2-6	NA	NA	TGCAGCCCTGCTTTATCTGGGGCCAACGTCCTGACTTTC	CSPALSGANVLTF
TRBV25-1	TRBJ2-7	NA	NA	TGTGCCAGCAGTGATCCCCAGCGCCTAACCTACGAGCAGTACTTC	CASSDPQRLTYEQYF
TRBV5-1	TRBJ1-4	NA	TRBD1	TGCGCCAGCAGCTTGATCACCAGGGGGCGGAATGAAAAACTGTTTTTT	CASSLITRGRNEKLFF
TRBV4-1	TRBJ2-1	NA	TRBD1	TGCGCCAGCAGCCAAGAGGGTAGGGACAGTCCATCGTACAATGAGCAGTTCTTC	CASSQEGRDSPSYNEQFF